This is a list of T cell receptor beta chains from one sample in a study of neurological immune-mediated disorders. In TCRdb, the 5' RACE reads were re-called with MiXCR into one record per CDR3 protein. The table lists under 90,000 distinct CDR3 sequences, 10% of them singletons, with around 1.8% in the top ten. The sequenced sample was PBMCs. Receptors were obtained from a man in his forties or fifties in good health. The CDR3 runs from the conserved cysteine through the conserved F or W. D genes are given only for firm matches. Clone size is given for some rows only: seen once, a few or many times, or a class if the clone is expanded.

abundance: many
d_gene: TRBD2
v_gene: TRBV3-1
j_gene: TRBJ2-1
CDR3nt: TGTGCCAGCAGCCAAGCCCGGCCGGGACTAGCGGGACGTTTTAGCAATGAGCAGTTCTTC
CDR3aa: CASSQARPGLAGRFSNEQFF

abundance: NA
d_gene: NA
v_gene: TRBV19
j_gene: TRBJ1-5
CDR3nt: TGTGCCAGTAGTATATCCAGCAATCAGCCCCAGCATTTT
CDR3aa: CASSISSNQPQHF

abundance: many
d_gene: NA
v_gene: TRBV7-2
j_gene: TRBJ2-1
CDR3nt: TGTGCCAGCAGCTTTCAGGGTATCCATGAGCAGTTCTTC
CDR3aa: CASSFQGIHEQFF

abundance: many
d_gene: TRBD1
v_gene: TRBV12-3/TRBV12-4
j_gene: TRBJ2-7
CDR3nt: TGTGCCAGCAGTTTCATTGGACAGGGCTTGGCCGGCGAGCAGTACTTC
CDR3aa: CASSFIGQGLAGEQYF

abundance: many
d_gene: TRBD2
v_gene: TRBV5-1
j_gene: TRBJ2-1
CDR3nt: TGCGCCAGCAGCTTGAACTACCCGGGACTAGCGACTGAGCAGTTCTTC
CDR3aa: CASSLNYPGLATEQFF

abundance: many
d_gene: NA
v_gene: TRBV11-2
j_gene: TRBJ1-1
CDR3nt: TGTGCCAGCAGCTCAGGCGACCCTGGTCAGGGGCGGGCTTTCTTT
CDR3aa: CASSSGDPGQGRAFF

abundance: many
d_gene: NA
v_gene: TRBV20-1
j_gene: TRBJ2-7
CDR3nt: TGCAGTGCTAGAGAGAGGAACATCGAGCAGTACTTC
CDR3aa: CSARERNIEQYF

abundance: many
d_gene: NA
v_gene: TRBV4-1
j_gene: TRBJ2-1
CDR3nt: TGCGCCAGCAGCCCCGGACCGGTTGAGCAGTTCTTC
CDR3aa: CASSPGPVEQFF

abundance: many
d_gene: NA
v_gene: TRBV5-1
j_gene: TRBJ1-2
CDR3nt: TGCGCCAGCAGCCTGGACGGACGGATAGGCTATGGCTACACCTTC
CDR3aa: CASSLDGRIGYGYTF

abundance: many
d_gene: TRBD2
v_gene: TRBV7-9
j_gene: TRBJ2-1
CDR3nt: TGTGCCAGCAGCTTAGCGGTGGTAGCGGGGGGGCTTATCAATGAGCAGTTCTTC
CDR3aa: CASSLAVVAGGLINEQFF

abundance: many
d_gene: NA
v_gene: TRBV21-1
j_gene: TRBJ2-7
CDR3nt: TGTGCCAGCAGCCCACCGGGAGGTAACACGTACGAGCAGTACTTC
CDR3aa: CASSPPGGNTYEQYF

abundance: few
d_gene: TRBD1
v_gene: TRBV29-1
j_gene: TRBJ2-1
CDR3nt: TGCAGCACAGAGGGACAGGGGGTGAAATATTTCTTC
CDR3aa: CSTEGQGVKYFF

abundance: NA
d_gene: NA
v_gene: TRBV7-2
j_gene: TRBJ1-1
CDR3nt: TGTGCCAGCAGCTTTATGACGGTCACTGAAGCTTTCTTT
CDR3aa: CASSFMTVTEAFF

abundance: many
d_gene: NA
v_gene: TRBV11-1
j_gene: TRBJ2-7
CDR3nt: TGTGCCAGCAGCTTCGTAACCAACTCCTACGAGCAGTACTTC
CDR3aa: CASSFVTNSYEQYF

abundance: many
d_gene: NA
v_gene: TRBV3-1
j_gene: TRBJ2-7
CDR3nt: TGTGCCAGCACCCAGGCGGGCTACGAGCAGTACTTC
CDR3aa: CASTQAGYEQYF

abundance: NA
d_gene: NA
v_gene: TRBV7-8
j_gene: TRBJ2-7
CDR3nt: TGTGCCAGCAGCACGGAGACGGCTGACGAGCAGTACTTC
CDR3aa: CASSTETADEQYF

abundance: many
d_gene: TRBD1
v_gene: TRBV2
j_gene: TRBJ2-7
CDR3nt: TGTGCCAGCAGTTCCAAGTCCGGGACAGGGGGCTACGAGCAGTACTTC
CDR3aa: CASSSKSGTGGYEQYF

abundance: many
d_gene: NA
v_gene: TRBV5-1
j_gene: TRBJ2-2
CDR3nt: TGCGCCAGCAGAGAACGGACGGCGAACACCGGGGAGCTGTTTTTT
CDR3aa: CASRERTANTGELFF

abundance: many
d_gene: NA
v_gene: TRBV12-3/TRBV12-4
j_gene: TRBJ2-7
CDR3nt: TGTGCCAGCAGTTTAGTACAGGGTCCCTACGAGCAGTACTTC
CDR3aa: CASSLVQGPYEQYF

abundance: many
d_gene: TRBD1
v_gene: TRBV5-1
j_gene: TRBJ2-6
CDR3nt: TGCGCCAGCAGCTGGGGAGGACAGGGAGTCTCTGGGGCCAACGTCCTGACTTTC
CDR3aa: CASSWGGQGVSGANVLTF

abundance: many
d_gene: NA
v_gene: TRBV7-7
j_gene: TRBJ2-1
CDR3nt: TGTGCTAGCAGCCCCGGCAGTAGCGGTAGCTCCTACAATGAGCAGTTCTTC
CDR3aa: CASSPGSSGSSYNEQFF

abundance: many
d_gene: NA
v_gene: TRBV29-1
j_gene: TRBJ2-7
CDR3nt: TGCAGCGTTGAGTTAGATTCCTACGAGCAGTACTTC
CDR3aa: CSVELDSYEQYF

abundance: NA
d_gene: NA
v_gene: TRBV4-3
j_gene: TRBJ2-7
CDR3nt: TGCGCCAGCAGCCAAGATATGTCATACTACGAGCAGTACTTC
CDR3aa: CASSQDMSYYEQYF

abundance: many
d_gene: NA
v_gene: TRBV12-3/TRBV12-4
j_gene: TRBJ2-3
CDR3nt: TGTGCCAGCAGTCCGGGGGCCCCTACAGATACGCAGTATTTT
CDR3aa: CASSPGAPTDTQYF

abundance: many
d_gene: TRBD2
v_gene: TRBV7-3
j_gene: TRBJ2-1
CDR3nt: TGTGCCAGCAGCGTACTAGCGGGAGTGGTAAATGAGCAGTTCTTC
CDR3aa: CASSVLAGVVNEQFF

abundance: many
d_gene: NA
v_gene: TRBV28
j_gene: TRBJ1-6
CDR3nt: TGTGCCAGCAAAGACTATAATTCACCCCTCCACTTT
CDR3aa: CASKDYNSPLHF

abundance: many
d_gene: NA
v_gene: TRBV5-1
j_gene: TRBJ1-3
CDR3nt: TGCGCCAGCAGCCCATACAGGGACTCTGGAAACACCATATATTTT
CDR3aa: CASSPYRDSGNTIYF

abundance: many
d_gene: NA
v_gene: TRBV12-3/TRBV12-4
j_gene: TRBJ2-7
CDR3nt: TGTGCCAGCAGTTTAGAGGAGGGCGCCTTTTACGAGCAGTACTTC
CDR3aa: CASSLEEGAFYEQYF

abundance: NA
d_gene: TRBD1
v_gene: TRBV7-9
j_gene: TRBJ2-1
CDR3nt: TGTGCCAGCAGCTCCGGGACAGCTAACTACAATGAGCAGTTCTTC
CDR3aa: CASSSGTANYNEQFF

abundance: many
d_gene: NA
v_gene: TRBV12-3/TRBV12-4
j_gene: TRBJ2-7
CDR3nt: TGTGCCAGCAGCATGGGGGGCAGAAGCGAGCAGTACTTC
CDR3aa: CASSMGGRSEQYF

abundance: many
d_gene: NA
v_gene: TRBV7-2
j_gene: TRBJ2-1
CDR3nt: TGTGCCAGCAGCTTAGTAACCTACGACTACAATGAGCAGTTCTTC
CDR3aa: CASSLVTYDYNEQFF

abundance: many
d_gene: NA
v_gene: TRBV6-1
j_gene: TRBJ2-5
CDR3nt: TGTGCCAGCGGGAAGGAGATCCAAGAGACCCAGTACTTC
CDR3aa: CASGKEIQETQYF

abundance: many
d_gene: TRBD1
v_gene: TRBV7-2
j_gene: TRBJ1-2
CDR3nt: TGTGCCAGCAGCAAAATGACAGGGGGGAACTATGGCTACACCTTC
CDR3aa: CASSKMTGGNYGYTF

abundance: many
d_gene: NA
v_gene: TRBV20-1
j_gene: TRBJ1-5
CDR3nt: TGCAGTGCTAGCCCCTTCGGCAGCAATCAGCCCCAGCATTTT
CDR3aa: CSASPFGSNQPQHF

abundance: NA
d_gene: NA
v_gene: TRBV5-1
j_gene: TRBJ2-7
CDR3nt: TGCGTCAGCAGCTTGAGGGGGAATGCCTACGAGCAGTACTTC
CDR3aa: CVSSLRGNAYEQYF

abundance: many
d_gene: NA
v_gene: TRBV7-6
j_gene: TRBJ2-7
CDR3nt: TGTGCCAGCAGCCCGCTCCTTCAGACCTACGAGCAGTACTTC
CDR3aa: CASSPLLQTYEQYF

abundance: medium-sized
d_gene: NA
v_gene: TRBV5-1
j_gene: TRBJ1-1
CDR3nt: TGCGCCAGCAGCTTGGGACAGCGCACTGAAGCTTTCTTT
CDR3aa: CASSLGQRTEAFF

abundance: few
d_gene: NA
v_gene: TRBV7-2
j_gene: TRBJ1-2
CDR3nt: TGTGCCAGCAGCTTACCAGCGGCTAACTATGGCTACACCTTC
CDR3aa: CASSLPAANYGYTF

abundance: many
d_gene: NA
v_gene: TRBV25-1
j_gene: TRBJ1-1
CDR3nt: TGTGCCAGCAGGACGGATACAGGGAGGGGTGAAGCTTTCTTT
CDR3aa: CASRTDTGRGEAFF

abundance: many
d_gene: TRBD1
v_gene: TRBV12-3/TRBV12-4
j_gene: TRBJ2-7
CDR3nt: TGTGCCAGCAGTAATACAGGGGTTTACGAGCAGTACTTC
CDR3aa: CASSNTGVYEQYF

abundance: many
d_gene: NA
v_gene: TRBV4-2
j_gene: TRBJ2-1
CDR3nt: TGTGCCAGCAGCCAAGATGCGAAGGGTTTAAATGAGCAGTTCTTC
CDR3aa: CASSQDAKGLNEQFF

abundance: NA
d_gene: NA
v_gene: TRBV5-5
j_gene: TRBJ2-7
CDR3nt: NA
CDR3aa: CASSIYLCSVADPGGSSYEQYF

abundance: many
d_gene: NA
v_gene: TRBV5-1
j_gene: TRBJ2-3
CDR3nt: TGCGCCAGCAGCGCTACCACCCTAAGATCCACAGATACGCAGTATTTT
CDR3aa: CASSATTLRSTDTQYF